This TCR beta chain appears in the sequencing data of a study of a mutant IDH1 vaccine in newly diagnosed glioma. In the study overall: Radiotherapy, temozolomide, or both had been given previously, and both were given to most.

Indicated time point: baseline, week 1 (first vaccination visit). Treatment here: pre-vaccination baseline after standard-of-care therapy. Libraries were prepared by immunoSEQ multiplex PCR; TCRdb keeps only in-frame clonotypes and omits some of them. This table has tens of thousands of clones, around 79% appearing once. CDR3 size: 16 residues. V was pared by 2 bases and J by 1 base, with 18 bases between. Germline lookup yields CDR1 SQVTM and CDR2 ANQGSEA. The chain carries TRBV29-1 and TRBJ2-7, with D possibly matching TRBD1 (5 bases). The source of this sequence is a man younger than 45 with glioma. The sequenced sample was PBMCs, obtained from a glioma patient treated with radiotherapy, temozolomide or both. The CDR3 spells CSVETSDKGASYEQYF. The CDR3 coding sequence is TGCAGCGTTGAAACATCTGACAAAGGGGCGTCCTACGAGCAGTACTTC.